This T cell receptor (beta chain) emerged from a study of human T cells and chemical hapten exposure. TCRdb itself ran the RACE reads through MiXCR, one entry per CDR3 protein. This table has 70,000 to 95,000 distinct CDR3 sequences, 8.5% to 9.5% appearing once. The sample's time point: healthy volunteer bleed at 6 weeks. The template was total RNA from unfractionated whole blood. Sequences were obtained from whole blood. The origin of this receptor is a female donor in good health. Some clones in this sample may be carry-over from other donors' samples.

The CDR3 bases are TGCAGCGTTGAAGACGGGGGTTCCGACGAGCAGTACTTC. As protein: CSVEDGGSDEQYF. The rearrangement joins TRBV29-1 to TRBJ2-7, with D perhaps TRBD2 (6 bases). V gave up 0 bases and J gave up 5 bases, with 11 bases separating them. This CDR3 contains 13 residues. Germline V gene data show CDR1 as SQVTM and CDR2 as ANQGSEA.